This T cell receptor (beta chain) was sequenced in a study of blood T cell repertoires in COVID-19. For the study at large: The origin of the acute and convalescent COVID-19 samples was the United States, Italy and Spain. Sample material is recorded as cDNA or gDNA derived from T cells, B-cell-depleted T cells, or PBMCs.

How the authors handled the data: Reference gene primers were amplified, and this amplification served to estimate nucleated cell counts. Generated by immunoSEQ multiplex PCR, the TCRdb table keeps only in-frame clones and is missing some. Clonal size and the V and J genes are those of that table, whereas D and trimming came from the DNA. The table lists around 110,000 clones, almost 85% of them singletons, with approximately 7% in the top ten. The CDR3 has 11 amino acids. Trimming removed 6 bases from V and 7 bases from J, with 10 bases in between. In germline, CDR1 is SNHLY, CDR2 FYNNEI. This chain links TRBV2 with TRBJ2-7; D may be TRBD1 (5 bases). The sample taken for sequencing was peripheral blood. The sequence was obtained from a man between 70 and 80 years old with active or convalescent COVID-19. The CDR3 spells CASRQGWEQYF. The DNA of the CDR3 is TGTGCCAGCAGGCAGGGATGGGAGCAGTACTTC.